This T cell receptor beta chain was observed in a study of blood T cell repertoires in COVID-19. In the study overall: The analysed material was cDNA or gDNA that came from T cells, B-cell-depleted T cells, or PBMCs.

The ends were cut back, 0 bases at V and 4 bases at J, with 7 bases in the middle. CDR1 is SGDLS, CDR2 YYNGEE, per germline. There are 13 residues in the CDR3. The protocol was immunoSEQ multiplex PCR, while the TCRdb copy is restricted to in-frame clones and leaves out a portion. This table has a few hundred thousand clones, 87% appearing once. This study enrolled people aged about 18 to 100 from about two dozen US geographic areas. Categorization into cohorts depended on clinical history that participants reported. This TCR derives from a man aged 40-50 years in a cohort exposed to, infected with or recovered from COVID-19 (not recorded which). The chain combines TRBV9 with TRBJ1-1; D remains unclear. Specimen: PBMCs or T cells enriched from blood (not recorded which). CDR3 sequence reads: CASSVVSSTEAFF. The CDR3 nucleotides are TGTGCCAGCAGCGTAGTGTCCAGCACTGAAGCTTTCTTT.